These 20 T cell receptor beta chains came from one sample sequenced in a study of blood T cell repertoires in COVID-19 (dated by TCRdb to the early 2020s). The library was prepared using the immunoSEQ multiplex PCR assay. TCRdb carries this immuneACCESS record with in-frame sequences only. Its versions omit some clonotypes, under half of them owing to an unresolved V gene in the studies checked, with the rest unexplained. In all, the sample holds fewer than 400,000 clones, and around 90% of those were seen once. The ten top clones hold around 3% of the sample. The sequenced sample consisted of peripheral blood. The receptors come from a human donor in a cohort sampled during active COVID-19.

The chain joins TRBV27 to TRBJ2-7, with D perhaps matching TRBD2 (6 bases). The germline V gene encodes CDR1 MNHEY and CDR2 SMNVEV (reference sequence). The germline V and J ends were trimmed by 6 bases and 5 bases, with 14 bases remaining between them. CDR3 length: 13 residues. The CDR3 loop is CASRGLMDDEQYF. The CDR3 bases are TGTGCCAGCAGGGGACTCATGGATGACGAGCAGTACTTC.

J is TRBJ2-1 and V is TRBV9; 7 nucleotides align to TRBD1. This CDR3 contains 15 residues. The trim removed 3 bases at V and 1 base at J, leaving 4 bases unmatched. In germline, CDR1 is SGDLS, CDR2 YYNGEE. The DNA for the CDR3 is TGTGCCAGCAGCGACAGGGGTCTTTCCTACAATGAGCAGTTCTTC. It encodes CASSDRGLSYNEQFF.

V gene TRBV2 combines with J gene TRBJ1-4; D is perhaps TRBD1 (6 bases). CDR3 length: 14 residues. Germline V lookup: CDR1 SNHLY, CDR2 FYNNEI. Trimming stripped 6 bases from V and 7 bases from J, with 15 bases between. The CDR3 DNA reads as TGTGCCAGCAGCCCCAGGGGTCGCGCTGAAAAACTGTTTTTT. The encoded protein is CASSPRGRAEKLFF.

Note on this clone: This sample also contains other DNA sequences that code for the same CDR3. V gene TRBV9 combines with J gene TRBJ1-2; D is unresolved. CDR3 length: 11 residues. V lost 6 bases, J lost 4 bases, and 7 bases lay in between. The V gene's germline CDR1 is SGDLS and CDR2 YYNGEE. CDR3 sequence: CASIGVYGYTF. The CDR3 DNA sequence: TGTGCCAGCATCGGGGTCTATGGCTACACCTTC.

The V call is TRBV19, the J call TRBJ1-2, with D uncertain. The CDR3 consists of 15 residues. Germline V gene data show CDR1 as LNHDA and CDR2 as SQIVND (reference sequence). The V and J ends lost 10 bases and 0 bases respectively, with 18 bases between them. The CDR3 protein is CATRPSGRTNYGYTF. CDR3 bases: TGTGCCACCCGACCCTCGGGGAGAACTAACTATGGCTACACCTTC.

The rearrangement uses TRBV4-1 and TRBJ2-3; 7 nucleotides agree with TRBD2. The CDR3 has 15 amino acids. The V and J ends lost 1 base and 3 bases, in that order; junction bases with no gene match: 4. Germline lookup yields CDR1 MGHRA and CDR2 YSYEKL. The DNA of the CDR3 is TGCGCCAGCAGCCAAGTCGCGGGGGTGACAGATACGCAGTATTTT. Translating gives CASSQVAGVTDTQYF.

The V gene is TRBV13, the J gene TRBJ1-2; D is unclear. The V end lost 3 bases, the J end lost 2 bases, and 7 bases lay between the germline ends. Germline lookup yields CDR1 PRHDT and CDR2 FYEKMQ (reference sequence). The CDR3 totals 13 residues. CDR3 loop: CASSFEQNYGYTF. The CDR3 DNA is TGTGCCAGCAGCTTCGAACAGAACTATGGCTACACCTTC.

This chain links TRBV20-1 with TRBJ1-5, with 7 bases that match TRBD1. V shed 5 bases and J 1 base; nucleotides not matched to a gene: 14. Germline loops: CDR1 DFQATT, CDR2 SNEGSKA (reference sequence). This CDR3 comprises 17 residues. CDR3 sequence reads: CSAGETGRAVSNQPQHF. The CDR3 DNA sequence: TGCAGTGCTGGTGAGACAGGGCGGGCAGTGAGCAATCAGCCCCAGCATTTT.

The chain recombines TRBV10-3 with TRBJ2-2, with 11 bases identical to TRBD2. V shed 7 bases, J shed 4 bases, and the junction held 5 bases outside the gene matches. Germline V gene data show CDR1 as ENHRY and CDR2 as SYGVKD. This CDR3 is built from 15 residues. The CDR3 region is CAITQLAGGTGELFF. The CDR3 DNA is TGTGCCATCACCCAGCTAGCGGGAGGCACCGGGGAGCTGTTTTTT.

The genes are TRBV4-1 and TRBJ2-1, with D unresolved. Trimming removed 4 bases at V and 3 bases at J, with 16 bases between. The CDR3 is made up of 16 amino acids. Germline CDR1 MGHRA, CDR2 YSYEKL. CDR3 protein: CASSRSPAASYNEQFF. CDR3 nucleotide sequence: TGCGCCAGCAGCCGGAGCCCAGCAGCTAGCTACAATGAGCAGTTCTTC.

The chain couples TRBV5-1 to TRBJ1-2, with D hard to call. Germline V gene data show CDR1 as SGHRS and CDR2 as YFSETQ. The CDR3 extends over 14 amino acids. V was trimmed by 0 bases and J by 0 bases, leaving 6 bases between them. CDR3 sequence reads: CASSLGIANYGYTF. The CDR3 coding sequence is TGCGCCAGCAGCTTGGGTATAGCTAACTATGGCTACACCTTC.

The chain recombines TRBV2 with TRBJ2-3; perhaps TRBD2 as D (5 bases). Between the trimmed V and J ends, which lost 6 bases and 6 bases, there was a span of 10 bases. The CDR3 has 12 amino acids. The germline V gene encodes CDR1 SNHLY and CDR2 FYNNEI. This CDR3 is CASRTGFDTQYF. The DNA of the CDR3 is TGTGCCAGCAGGACGGGGTTTGATACGCAGTATTTT.

CDR3 coding DNA: TGTGCCAGCAGTTCTAACAGGGGAGTAAAGACCCAGTACTTC. Translating gives CASSSNRGVKTQYF. V and J are TRBV6-5 and TRBJ2-5; 7 bases agree with TRBD1. V lost 4 bases to trimming and J lost 6 bases; unmatched junction nucleotides: 8. Germline CDR1 is MNHEY and CDR2 is SVGAGI. This CDR3 region has 14 residues.

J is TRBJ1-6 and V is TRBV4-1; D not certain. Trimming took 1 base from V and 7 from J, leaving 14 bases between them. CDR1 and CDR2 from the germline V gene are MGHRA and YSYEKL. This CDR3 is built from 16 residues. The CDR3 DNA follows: TGCGCCAGCAGCCAAGTGCCCGACACCACCAATTCACCCCTCCACTTT. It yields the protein CASSQVPDTTNSPLHF.

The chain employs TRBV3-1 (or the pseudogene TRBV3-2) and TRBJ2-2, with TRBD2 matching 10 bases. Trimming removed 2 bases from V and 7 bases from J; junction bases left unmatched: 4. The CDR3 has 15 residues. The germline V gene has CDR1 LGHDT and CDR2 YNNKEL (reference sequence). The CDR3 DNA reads TGTGCCAGCAGCCAACTAGCGGGGGTTATCGGGGAGCTGTTTTTT. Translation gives CASSQLAGVIGELFF.

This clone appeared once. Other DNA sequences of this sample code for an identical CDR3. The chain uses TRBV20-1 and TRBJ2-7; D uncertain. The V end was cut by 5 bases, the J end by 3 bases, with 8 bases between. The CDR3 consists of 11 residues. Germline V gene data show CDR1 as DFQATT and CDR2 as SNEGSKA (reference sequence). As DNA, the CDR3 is TGCAGTGCTGGTACGGGCTACGAGCAGTACTTC. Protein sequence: CSAGTGYEQYF.

This CDR3 is CASSEAGGTEAFF. The CDR3, as DNA: TGTGCCAGCAGTGAAGCGGGAGGGACTGAAGCTTTCTTT. The chain uses TRBV2 and TRBJ1-1; D is unclear. The CDR3 contains 13 residues. Germline lookup yields CDR1 SNHLY and CDR2 FYNNEI. V shed 0 bases and J shed 5 bases, with 7 bases lying between them. Supplemented by reference TRBV2 and TRBJ1-1, the full variable domain reads EPEVTQTPSHQVTQMGQEVILRCVPISNHLYFYWYRQILGQKVEFLVSFYNNEISEKSEIFDDQFSVERPDGSNFTLKIRSTKLEDSAMYFCASSEAGGTEAFFGQGTRLTVV.

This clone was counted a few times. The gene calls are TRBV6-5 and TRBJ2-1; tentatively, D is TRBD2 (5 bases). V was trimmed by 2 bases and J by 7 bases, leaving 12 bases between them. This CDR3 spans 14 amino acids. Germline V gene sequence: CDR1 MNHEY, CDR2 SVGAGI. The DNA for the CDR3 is TGTGCCAGCAGTTACGTAGGGAGCCGTAATGAGCAGTTCTTC. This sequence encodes CASSYVGSRNEQFF.

CDR3 bases: TGTGCCAGCAGTTTAGGTTCAGGGTTAGAAGCTTTCTTT. Its protein is CASSLGSGLEAFF. This sequence joins TRBV28 and TRBJ1-1, with D possibly matching TRBD1 (5 bases). Germline loops: CDR1 MDHEN, CDR2 SYDVKM. Trimming removed 2 bases from V and 8 bases from J, with 12 bases in between. The CDR3 is made up of 13 amino acids. The variable domain in full, with the rest retrieved from reference TRBV28 and TRBJ1-1, is DVKVTQSSRYLVKRTGEKVFLECVQDMDHENMFWYRQDPGLGLRLIYFSYDVKMKEKGDIPEGYSVSREKKERFSLILESASTNQTSMYLCASSLGSGLEAFFGQGTRLTVV.

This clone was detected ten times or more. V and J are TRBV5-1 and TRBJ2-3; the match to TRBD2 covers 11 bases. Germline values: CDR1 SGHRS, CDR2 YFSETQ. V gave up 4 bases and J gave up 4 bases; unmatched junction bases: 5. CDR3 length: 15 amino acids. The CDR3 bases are TGCGCCAGCAGCAAGACTAGCGGGACTTCAGATACGCAGTATTTT. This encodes CASSKTSGTSDTQYF.